A single sample is the source of the 4 T cell receptor beta chains below, sequenced in a study of blood T cell repertoires in COVID-19 (TCRdb year 2020). Library construction relied on the immunoSEQ multiplex PCR assay. TCRdb carries this immuneACCESS record with in-frame sequences only. Its versions omit some clonotypes, under half of them owing to an unresolved V gene in the studies checked, with the rest unexplained. Recorded for this sample are 150,000 to 200,000 clones; over 85% of them occurred a single time. The top ten constitute 15% to 20% of the sample. Sequencing input: peripheral blood. Receptors were obtained from a man in his 60s with active or convalescent COVID-19.

The chain recombines TRBV7-9 with TRBJ1-3; D is perhaps TRBD1 (5 bases). The CDR3 length is 14 residues. Per the germline V gene, CDR1 is SEHNR and CDR2 is FQNEAQ (reference sequence). Between the trimmed V and J ends, which lost 8 bases and 4 bases, there was a span of 15 bases. CDR3: CASSDTGVGNTIYF. Written as DNA, the CDR3 is TGTGCCAGCTCGGATACGGGGGTGGGAAACACCATATATTTT.

V gene TRBV19 combines with J gene TRBJ1-2; the D gene is possibly TRBD1 (5 bases). The CDR3 is 15 amino acids. CDR1 is LNHDA and CDR2 is SQIVND in the germline V gene (reference sequence). Trimming removed 2 bases at V and 6 bases at J, with 16 bases between. CDR3 loop: CASSISWRGWDGYTF. The CDR3, as DNA: TGTGCCAGTAGTATAAGTTGGCGGGGCTGGGATGGCTACACCTTC.

The V call is TRBV3-1 (or the pseudogene TRBV3-2), the J call TRBJ1-1; D gene unclear. Germline lookup yields CDR1 LGHDT and CDR2 YNNKEL (reference sequence). V was trimmed by 1 base and J by 5 bases, leaving 8 bases between them. This CDR3 region has 13 residues. The CDR3 DNA is TGTGCCAGCAGCCAAGTCCGGGAAACTGAAGCTTTCTTT. Translating gives CASSQVRETEAFF.

The chain employs TRBV5-1 and TRBJ1-4; maybe TRBD1 (6 bases). V was trimmed by 3 bases and J by 7 bases, leaving 16 bases between them. This CDR3 contains 15 residues. Germline V gives CDR1 SGHRS, CDR2 YFSETQ. CDR3 DNA sequence: TGCGCCAGCAGCTGGTCAACCGGGACAACTGAAAAACTGTTTTTT. Protein sequence: CASSWSTGTTEKLFF. The complete variable domain, with remaining parts taken from reference TRBV5-1 and TRBJ1-4, reads KAGVTQTPRYLIKTRGQQVTLSCSPISGHRSVSWYQQTPGQGLQFLFEYFSETQRNKGNFPGRFSGRQFSNSRSEMNVSTLELGDSALYLCASSWSTGTTEKLFFGSGTQLSVL.